This T cell receptor beta chain is drawn from a study of blood T cell repertoires in COVID-19. Study processing details: Reference gene primers were amplified, and this amplification served to estimate nucleated cell counts. Repertoires were generated with immunoSEQ multiplex PCR, while TCRdb's copy carries only in-frame clones and drops some. D and trimming were read from the DNA, whereas the V and J calls and clone size are those reported in that table. The data show 200,000 to 250,000 clones, around 91% seen once. This clone occurred a few times. This TCR came from a woman aged 18-35 years in a cohort exposed to, infected with or recovered from COVID-19 (not recorded which). Input material: PBMCs or T cells enriched from blood (not recorded which).

The CDR3 DNA sequence: TGTGCCACCAGCAGAGCATCGGGAGGGCCTAAGGTTTACGAGCAGTACTTC. This codes for CATSRASGGPKVYEQYF. The rearrangement links TRBV15 to TRBJ2-7; 8 bases are a match to TRBD2. The germline V gene has CDR1 LNHNV and CDR2 YYDKDF (reference sequence). The trim removed 1 base at V and 4 bases at J, leaving 12 bases unmatched. The CDR3 sequence is 17 residues long.